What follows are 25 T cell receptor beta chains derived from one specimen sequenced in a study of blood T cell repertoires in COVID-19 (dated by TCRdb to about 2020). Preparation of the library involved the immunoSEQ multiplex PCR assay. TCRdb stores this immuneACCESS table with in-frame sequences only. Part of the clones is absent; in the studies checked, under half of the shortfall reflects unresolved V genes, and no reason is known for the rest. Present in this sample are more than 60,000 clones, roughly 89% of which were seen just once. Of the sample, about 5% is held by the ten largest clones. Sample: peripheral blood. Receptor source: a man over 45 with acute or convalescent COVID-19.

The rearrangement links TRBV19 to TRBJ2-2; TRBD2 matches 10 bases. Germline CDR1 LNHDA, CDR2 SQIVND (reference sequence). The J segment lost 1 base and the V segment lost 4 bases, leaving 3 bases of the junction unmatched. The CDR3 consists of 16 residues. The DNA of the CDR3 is TGTGCCAGTAGTAGACGGACTAGCGGGAACACCGGGGAGCTGTTTTTT. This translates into CASSRRTSGNTGELFF. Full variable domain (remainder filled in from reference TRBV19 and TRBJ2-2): DGGITQSPKYLFRKEGQNVTLSCEQNLNHDAMYWYRQDPGQGLRLIYYSQIVNDFQKGDIAEGYSVSREKKESFPLTVTSAQKNPTAFYLCASSRRTSGNTGELFFGEGSRLTVL.

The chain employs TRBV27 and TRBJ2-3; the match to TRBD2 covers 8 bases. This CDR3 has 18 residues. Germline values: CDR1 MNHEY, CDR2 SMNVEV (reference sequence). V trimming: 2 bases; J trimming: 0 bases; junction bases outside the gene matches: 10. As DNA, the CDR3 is TGTGCCAGCAGTTTAGTGGCAACTAGCGGAACTAGCACAGATACGCAGTATTTT. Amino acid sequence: CASSLVATSGTSTDTQYF.

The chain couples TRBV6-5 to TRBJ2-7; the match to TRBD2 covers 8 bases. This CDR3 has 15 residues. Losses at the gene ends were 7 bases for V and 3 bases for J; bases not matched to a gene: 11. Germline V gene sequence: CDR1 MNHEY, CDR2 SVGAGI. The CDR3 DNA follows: TGTGCCAGCAACAGACAAGCAACTAGCGGCTACGAGCAGTACTTC. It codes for CASNRQATSGYEQYF.

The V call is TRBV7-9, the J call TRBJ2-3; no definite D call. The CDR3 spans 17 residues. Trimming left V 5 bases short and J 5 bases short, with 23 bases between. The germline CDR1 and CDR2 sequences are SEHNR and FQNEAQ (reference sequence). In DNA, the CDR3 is TGTGCCAGCAGCCCATCGATGCCATCACGGGTTCTAGATACGCAGTATTTT. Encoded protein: CASSPSMPSRVLDTQYF.

The CDR3 here is CATSDPGLAGASYNEQFF. DNA of the CDR3: TGTGCCACCAGTGACCCCGGACTAGCGGGAGCCTCCTACAATGAGCAGTTCTTC. The V gene is TRBV24-1, the J gene TRBJ2-1, with 13 bases that match TRBD2. The CDR3 covers 18 residues. Per the germline V gene, CDR1 is KGHDR and CDR2 is SFDVKD. Trimming removed 4 bases from V and 0 bases from J; junction bases left unmatched: 5.

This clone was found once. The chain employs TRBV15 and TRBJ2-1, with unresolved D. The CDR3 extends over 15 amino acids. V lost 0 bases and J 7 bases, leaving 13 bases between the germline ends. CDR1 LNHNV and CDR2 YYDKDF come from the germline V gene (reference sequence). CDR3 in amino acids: CATSRDIARSNEQFF. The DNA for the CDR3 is TGTGCCACCAGCAGAGATATCGCGCGGTCGAATGAGCAGTTCTTC.

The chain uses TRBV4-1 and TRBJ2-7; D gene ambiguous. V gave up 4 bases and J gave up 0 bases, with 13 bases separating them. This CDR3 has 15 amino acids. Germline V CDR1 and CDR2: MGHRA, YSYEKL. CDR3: CASSRGFDSSYEQYF. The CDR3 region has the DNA TGCGCCAGCAGCCGAGGATTCGACTCCTCCTACGAGCAGTACTTC.

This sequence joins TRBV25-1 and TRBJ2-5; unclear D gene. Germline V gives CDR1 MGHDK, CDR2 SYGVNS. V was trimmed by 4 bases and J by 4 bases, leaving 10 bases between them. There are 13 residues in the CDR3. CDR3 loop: CASSAINRETQYF. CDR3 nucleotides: TGTGCCAGCAGTGCGATAAATAGAGAGACCCAGTACTTC.

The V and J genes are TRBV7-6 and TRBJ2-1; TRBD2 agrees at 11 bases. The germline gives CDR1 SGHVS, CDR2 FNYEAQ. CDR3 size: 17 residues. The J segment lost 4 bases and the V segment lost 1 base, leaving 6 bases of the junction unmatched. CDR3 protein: CASSLVPTSGRYNEQFF. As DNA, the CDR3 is TGTGCCAGCAGCTTAGTGCCAACTAGCGGGAGATACAATGAGCAGTTCTTC.

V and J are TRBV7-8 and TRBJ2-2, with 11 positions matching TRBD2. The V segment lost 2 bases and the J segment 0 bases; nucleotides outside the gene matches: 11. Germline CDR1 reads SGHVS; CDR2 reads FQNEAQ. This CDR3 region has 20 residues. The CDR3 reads CASSLSLAGGVGPNTGELFF. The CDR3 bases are TGTGCCAGCAGCTTATCGCTAGCGGGAGGCGTAGGCCCGAACACCGGGGAGCTGTTTTTT.

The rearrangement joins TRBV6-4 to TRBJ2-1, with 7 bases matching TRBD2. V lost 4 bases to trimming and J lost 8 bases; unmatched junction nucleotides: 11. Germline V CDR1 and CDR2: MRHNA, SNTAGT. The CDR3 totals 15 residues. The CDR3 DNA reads TGTGCCAGCAGTGTCGAGCGGGGCCCTTATGATGAGCAGTTCTTC. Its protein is CASSVERGPYDEQFF.

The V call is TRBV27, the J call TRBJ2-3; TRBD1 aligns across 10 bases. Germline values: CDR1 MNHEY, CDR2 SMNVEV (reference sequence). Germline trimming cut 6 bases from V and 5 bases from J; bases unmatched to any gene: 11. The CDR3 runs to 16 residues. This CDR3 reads CASSSWTGGGGDTQYF. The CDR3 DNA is TGTGCCAGCAGCAGCTGGACAGGGGGAGGAGGAGATACGCAGTATTTT.

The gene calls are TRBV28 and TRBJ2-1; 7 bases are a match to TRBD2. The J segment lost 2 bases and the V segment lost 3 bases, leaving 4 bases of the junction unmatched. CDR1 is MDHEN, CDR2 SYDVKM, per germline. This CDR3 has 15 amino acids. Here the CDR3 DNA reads TGTGCCAGCAGTTTGGGGGGGGTGGCCTACAATGAGCAGTTCTTC. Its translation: CASSLGGVAYNEQFF.

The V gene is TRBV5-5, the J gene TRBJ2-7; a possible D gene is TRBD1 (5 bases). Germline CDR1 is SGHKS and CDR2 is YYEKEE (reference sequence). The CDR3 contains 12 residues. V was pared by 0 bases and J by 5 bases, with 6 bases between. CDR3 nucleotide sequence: TGTGCCAGCAGCTTGGGCAGGGACGAGCAGTACTTC. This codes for CASSLGRDEQYF.

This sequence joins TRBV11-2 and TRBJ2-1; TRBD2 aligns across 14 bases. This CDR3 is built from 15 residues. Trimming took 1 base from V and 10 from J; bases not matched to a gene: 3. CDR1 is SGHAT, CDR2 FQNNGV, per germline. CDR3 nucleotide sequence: TGTGCCAGCAGCTTAGGGACTAGCGGGAGGACAGAGCAGTTCTTC. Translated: CASSLGTSGRTEQFF.

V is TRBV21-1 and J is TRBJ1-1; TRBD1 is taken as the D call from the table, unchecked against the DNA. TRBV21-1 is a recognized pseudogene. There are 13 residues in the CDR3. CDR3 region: CASRPRGNTEAFF. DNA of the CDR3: TGTGCCAGCAGGCCTAGGGGGAACACTGAAGCTTTCTTT.

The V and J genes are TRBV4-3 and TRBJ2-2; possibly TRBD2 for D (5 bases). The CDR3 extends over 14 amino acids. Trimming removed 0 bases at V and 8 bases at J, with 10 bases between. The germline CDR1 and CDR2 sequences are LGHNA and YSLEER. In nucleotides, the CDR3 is TGCGCCAGCAGCCAAGATTGGAGGATAGGGGAGCTGTTTTTT. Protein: CASSQDWRIGELFF.

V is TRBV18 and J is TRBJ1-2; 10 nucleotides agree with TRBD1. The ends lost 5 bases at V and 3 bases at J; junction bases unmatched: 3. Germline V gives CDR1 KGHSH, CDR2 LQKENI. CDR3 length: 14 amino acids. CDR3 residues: CASSKDRGDYGYTF. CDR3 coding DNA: TGTGCCAGCTCAAAGGACAGGGGGGACTATGGCTACACCTTC.

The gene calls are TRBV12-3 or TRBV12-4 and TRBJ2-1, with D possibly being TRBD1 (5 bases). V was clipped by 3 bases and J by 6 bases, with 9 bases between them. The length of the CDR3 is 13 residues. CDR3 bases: TGTGCCAGCAGTTTTCAGGGTCCCAATGAGCAGTTCTTC. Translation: CASSFQGPNEQFF.

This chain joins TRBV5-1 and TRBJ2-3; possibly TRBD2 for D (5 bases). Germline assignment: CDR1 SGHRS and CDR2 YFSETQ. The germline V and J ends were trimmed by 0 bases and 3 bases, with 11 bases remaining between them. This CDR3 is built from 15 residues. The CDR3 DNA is TGCGCCAGCAGCTTGGTGGTGGGAGCGACAGATACGCAGTATTTT. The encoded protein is CASSLVVGATDTQYF.

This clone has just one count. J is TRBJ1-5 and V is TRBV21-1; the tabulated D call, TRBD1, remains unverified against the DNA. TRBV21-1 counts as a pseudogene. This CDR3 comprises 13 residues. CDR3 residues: CASSRGRDQPQHF. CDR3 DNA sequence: TGTGCCAGCAGCAGGGGCCGAGATCAGCCCCAGCATTTT.

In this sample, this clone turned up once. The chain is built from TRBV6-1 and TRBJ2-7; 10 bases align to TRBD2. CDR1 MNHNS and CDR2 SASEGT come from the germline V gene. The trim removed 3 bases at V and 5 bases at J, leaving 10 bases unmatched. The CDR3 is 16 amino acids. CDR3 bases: TGTGCCAGCAGTGACCGACTAGCGGGCTCAGGCCACGAGCAGTACTTC. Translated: CASSDRLAGSGHEQYF.

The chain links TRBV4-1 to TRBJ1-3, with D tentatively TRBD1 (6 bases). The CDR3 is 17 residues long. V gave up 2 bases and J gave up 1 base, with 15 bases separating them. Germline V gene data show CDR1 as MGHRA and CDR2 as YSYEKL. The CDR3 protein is CASSQLSTTGSGNTIYF. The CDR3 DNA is TGCGCCAGCAGCCAACTATCCACCACAGGGTCTGGAAACACCATATATTTT.

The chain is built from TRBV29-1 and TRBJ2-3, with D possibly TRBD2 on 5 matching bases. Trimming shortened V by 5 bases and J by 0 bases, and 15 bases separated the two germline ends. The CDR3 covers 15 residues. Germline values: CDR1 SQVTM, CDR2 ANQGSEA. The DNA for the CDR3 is TGCAGCGTTTTCCGGCGGGCCTCTAGCACAGATACGCAGTATTTT. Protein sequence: CSVFRRASSTDTQYF.

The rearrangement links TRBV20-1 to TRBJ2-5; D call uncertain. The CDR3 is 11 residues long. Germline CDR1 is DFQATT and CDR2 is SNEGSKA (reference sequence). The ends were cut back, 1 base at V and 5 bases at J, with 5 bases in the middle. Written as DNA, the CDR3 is TGCAGTGCTAGAGTGAGTGAGACCCAGTACTTC. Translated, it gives CSARVSETQYF.